This T cell receptor (beta chain) was profiled in a study of cytomegalovirus exposure and HLA in healthy donors. Trimming removed 7 bases at V and 2 bases at J, with 21 bases between. The CDR3 loop spans 16 amino acids. Per germline, CDR1 MGHDK and CDR2 SYGVNS. PCR employed 60 Vbeta and 13 Jbeta primers. Assay: immunoSEQ multiplex PCR; the TCRdb copy retains only in-frame clones and omits some. The table records 150,000 to 180,000 clones, roughly three quarters of them present only once. Sequencing was done on a sample of PBMCs. This chain links TRBV25-1 with TRBJ2-7; a weak D match, TRBD1 (6 bases). The receptor's source is a man aged 25-45 years in good health and CMV-seropositive. The CDR3 loop reads CASTPAQGTGTYEQYF. The CDR3 nucleotides read TGTGCCAGCACCCCCGCACAGGGTACGGGTACCTACGAGCAGTACTTC.